This T cell receptor beta chain was retrieved from a study of T cells expressing NK-cell markers. In the study overall: HCMV seropositivity marked seven of the eight sequenced donors; one was seronegative. Overall study results and limits: The same clonotypes also predominated in the CD3+CD56-NKG2C+ fraction of a handful of donors.

The CDR3 covers 13 residues. Germline V gene data show CDR1 as MDHEN and CDR2 as SYDVKM. Template switching by 5'RACE with UMIs generated the TCR beta cDNA. TCRdb re-called the 5' RACE reads; one entry per CDR3 protein, DNA not given. The sample table includes roughly 390,000 distinct CDR3 sequences. For this clonotype: Its antigen is unidentified.

This TCR was recovered from a woman between 50 and 59 years old in good health. Specimen: blood T cells: a sorted CD56 or NKG2C T cell subset, CD4+ or CD8+ T cells, or bulk PBMC T cells (not recorded which). The rearrangement joins TRBV28 to TRBJ2-3; TCRdb's D call, TRBD2, is unchecked because there is no DNA. CDR3 sequence: CASYAAAGDTQYF.